This entry concerns a single TCR beta chain. The entry originates in a study of blood T cell repertoires in COVID-19. For the study at large: There were acute and convalescent COVID-19 samples, and they came from the United States, Italy and Spain.

This table comes from immunoSEQ multiplex PCR, and its TCRdb copy is limited to in-frame clones, with some not included. This sample has over 200,000 clones, with approximately 88% found just once. This sequence was found in a woman in her 40s with acute COVID-19. The specimen was PBMCs or T cells enriched from blood (not recorded which).

CDR3 loop: CASTGGVGSSYNEQFF. CDR3 DNA sequence: TGTGCCAGCACCGGGGGGGTCGGAAGTTCCTACAATGAGCAGTTCTTC. The chain recombines TRBV19 with TRBJ2-1; 8 bases are shared with TRBD2. Trimming at V came to 9 bases and at J to 1 base, leaving 11 bases not matched to a gene. This CDR3 region has 16 residues. Germline loops: CDR1 LNHDA, CDR2 SQIVND (reference sequence).